These 17 T cell receptor beta chains share one sample of origin, sequenced in a study of blood T cell repertoires in COVID-19. Profiling relied on immunoSEQ multiplex PCR, and the TCRdb table lists in-frame clones only, not all of them. The sample has approximately 260,000 clones, roughly nine tenths seen once; the top ten hold 4% to 5%. Sample: peripheral blood. These receptors were taken from a woman aged 40 to 50 who had recovered from COVID-19.

V usage is TRBV11-2 and J usage is TRBJ1-6; 8 bases agree with TRBD1. CDR3 length: 17 residues. Germline V gene sequence: CDR1 SGHAT, CDR2 FQNNGV. With V trimmed by 1 base and J by 6 bases, 8 bases remained unmatched. CDR3 sequence: CASSLVGGTGSNSPLHF. CDR3 coding DNA: TGTGCCAGCAGCTTAGTAGGGGGGACAGGTTCTAATTCACCCCTCCACTTT.

The chain couples TRBV6-5 to TRBJ2-5, with TRBD2 identical over 7 bases. The germline V gene has CDR1 MNHEY and CDR2 SVGAGI. With V trimmed by 5 bases and J by 2 bases, 8 bases remained unmatched. The CDR3 runs 15 residues. The CDR3 protein is CASSISRGGQETQYF. CDR3 nucleotides: TGTGCCAGCAGTATCTCTCGGGGAGGGCAAGAGACCCAGTACTTC.

The V and J genes are TRBV2 and TRBJ1-5; TRBD1 matches 7 bases. In germline, CDR1 is SNHLY, CDR2 FYNNEI. The length of the CDR3 is 13 residues. J lost 7 bases, V lost 6 bases, and 6 bases had no gene match. The CDR3 DNA reads as TGTGCCAGCAGACAGGGGTTAACCCAGCCCCAGCATTTT. Amino acid sequence: CASRQGLTQPQHF.

This clone was seen more than once but under ten times. The CDR3 spells CASSFRGPGETQYF. CDR3 bases: TGTGCCAGCAGCTTTAGAGGGCCGGGGGAGACCCAGTACTTC. This chain links TRBV5-6 with TRBJ2-5; maybe TRBD2 (5 bases). CDR3 size: 14 residues. V lost 2 bases, J lost 5 bases, and 13 bases lay in between. The germline CDR1 and CDR2 sequences are SGHDT and YYEEEE. The full variable domain, in which reference TRBV5-6 and TRBJ2-5 provide the parts outside the CDR3, is DAGVTQSPTHLIKTRGQQVTLRCSPKSGHDTVSWYQQALGQGPQFIFQYYEEEERQRGNFPDRFSGHQFPNYSSELNVNALLLGDSALYLCASSFRGPGETQYFGPGTRLLVL.

The rearrangement links TRBV7-9 to TRBJ1-2; 9 bases map to TRBD1. The germline V gene encodes CDR1 SEHNR and CDR2 FQNEAQ (reference sequence). This CDR3 has 16 amino acids. Trimming removed 4 bases from V and 5 bases from J; junction bases left unmatched: 11. The CDR3 region has the DNA TGTGCCAGCAGCTCACCCTTCACAGGGGGCCGGTATGGCTACACCTTC. This gives the protein CASSSPFTGGRYGYTF.

The chain carries TRBV13 and TRBJ1-5; 7 bases fit TRBD1. The ends lost 5 bases at V and 4 bases at J; junction bases unmatched: 5. This CDR3 is 14 amino acids long. Germline loops: CDR1 PRHDT, CDR2 FYEKMQ (reference sequence). In DNA form, the CDR3 reads TGTGCCAGCAGCCTCGGGACAGCTAATCAGCCCCAGCATTTT. It encodes CASSLGTANQPQHF.

This chain links TRBV11-2 with TRBJ2-6; D might be TRBD2 (5 bases). Trimming removed 4 bases from V and 3 bases from J, with 16 bases in between. This CDR3 has 17 residues. The germline gives CDR1 SGHAT, CDR2 FQNNGV. This chain's CDR3 is CASSSLDRTGGANVLTF. In nucleotides, the CDR3 is TGTGCCAGCAGCTCCTTAGACCGGACTGGTGGGGCCAACGTCCTGACTTTC.

The chain combines TRBV6-2 or TRBV6-3 with TRBJ1-2; 7 positions agree with TRBD1. This CDR3 is built from 16 residues. J gave up 0 bases and V 4 bases, and 8 bases lay outside the gene matches. Germline CDR1 and CDR2: MNHEY and SVGEGT. The CDR3 loop is CASSSQGQLANYGYTF. The CDR3 bases are TGTGCCAGCAGTTCTCAGGGACAGCTAGCTAACTATGGCTACACCTTC.

The V gene is TRBV6-1, the J gene TRBJ1-1, with 8 bases identical to TRBD1. V lost 2 bases, J lost 7 bases, and 6 bases stayed unmatched. Per the germline V gene, CDR1 is MNHNS and CDR2 is SASEGT. CDR3 length equals 14 residues. In DNA form, the CDR3 reads TGTGCCAGCAGTGAATACGGACAGGGAGGTGAAGCTTTCTTT. This gives the protein CASSEYGQGGEAFF.

The CDR3 region has the DNA TGCGCCAGCAGCTCTACCGGGACTTCCGCCTACGAGCAGTACTTC. Protein product: CASSSTGTSAYEQYF. This chain connects TRBV5-1 to TRBJ2-7; a possible D gene is TRBD2 (6 bases). CDR1 is SGHRS, CDR2 YFSETQ, per germline. CDR3 length equals 15 residues. V shed 3 bases and J shed 2 bases, with 15 bases lying between them.

The chain recombines TRBV19 with TRBJ2-1, with TRBD2 identical over 7 bases. The CDR3 contains 13 residues. V trimming: 8 bases; J trimming: 8 bases; junction bases outside the gene matches: 9. CDR1 is LNHDA and CDR2 is SQIVND in the germline V gene (reference sequence). For the CDR3, the DNA is TGTGCCAGTGGAAGAGCGGGAATCGATGAGCAGTTCTTC. Translated, it gives CASGRAGIDEQFF.

The chain combines TRBV15 with TRBJ2-5, with 7 positions matching TRBD2. The J segment lost 7 bases and the V segment lost 0 bases, leaving 14 bases of the junction unmatched. The CDR3 is 17 residues long. Per the germline V gene, CDR1 is LNHNV and CDR2 is YYDKDF (reference sequence). The CDR3 DNA follows: TGTGCCACCAGCAGAGATCTGGCTAGCGGTCAATCCGGGACCCAGTACTTC. Residues: CATSRDLASGQSGTQYF. The entire variable domain, with the rest obtained from reference TRBV15 and TRBJ2-5, is as follows: DAMVIQNPRYQVTQFGKPVTLSCSQTLNHNVMYWYQQKSSQAPKLLFHYYDKDFNNEADTPDNFQSRRPNTSFCFLDIRSPGLGDTAMYLCATSRDLASGQSGTQYFGPGTRLLVL.

This chain uses TRBV7-3 with TRBJ2-7; TRBD2 is a possible D gene (6 bases). V was clipped by 5 bases and J by 3 bases, with 11 bases between them. In germline, CDR1 is SGHTA, CDR2 FQGTGA. The CDR3 has 13 residues. CDR3 sequence: CASSPGASYEQYF. The CDR3 DNA is TGTGCCAGCAGCCCGGGAGCGAGCTACGAGCAGTACTTC.

In regard to this clone: Other DNA sequences in this sample translate to the same CDR3. The chain employs TRBV5-1 and TRBJ1-2; 7 positions match TRBD1. Germline-derived CDR1 and CDR2 are SGHRS and YFSETQ. The length of the CDR3 is 13 residues. V dropped 4 bases and J dropped 5; count of bases not matched to a gene: 5. DNA for the CDR3: TGCGCCAGCAGCCCCGGGACAGAATATGGCTACACCTTC. Amino acid sequence: CASSPGTEYGYTF. Based on the CDR3 plus reference TRBV5-1 and TRBJ1-2, the full variable domain is KAGVTQTPRYLIKTRGQQVTLSCSPISGHRSVSWYQQTPGQGLQFLFEYFSETQRNKGNFPGRFSGRQFSNSRSEMNVSTLELGDSALYLCASSPGTEYGYTFGSGTRLTVV.

The chain employs TRBV15 and TRBJ2-5, with TRBD1 matching 7 bases. Germline V gene data show CDR1 as LNHNV and CDR2 as YYDKDF (reference sequence). The CDR3 spans 14 residues. V shed 3 bases, J shed 5 bases, and the junction held 6 bases outside the gene matches. The CDR3 region is CATSSRTGAETQYF. Written as DNA, the CDR3 is TGTGCCACCAGCAGCCGAACAGGGGCGGAGACCCAGTACTTC.

The gene calls are TRBV27 and TRBJ2-2, with TRBD2 identical over 8 bases. The CDR3 length is 15 residues. Looked up from germline, CDR1 is MNHEY and CDR2 is SMNVEV (reference sequence). J was trimmed by 0 bases and V by 6 bases; bases with no gene match: 3. For the CDR3, the DNA is TGTGCCAGCAGACTTAGCGGGGCGAACACCGGGGAGCTGTTTTTT. Protein sequence: CASRLSGANTGELFF.

The gene calls are TRBV18 and TRBJ1-4; D not certain. Per germline, CDR1 KGHSH and CDR2 LQKENI. CDR3 size: 14 residues. V lost 6 bases and J 6 bases, leaving 14 bases between the germline ends. The CDR3 sequence: CASSSRGADEKLFF. The CDR3, as DNA: TGTGCCAGCTCCAGCCGAGGAGCAGATGAAAAACTGTTTTTT. The whole variable domain, remainder taken from reference TRBV18 and TRBJ1-4, is NAGVMQNPRHLVRRRGQEARLRCSPMKGHSHVYWYRQLPEEGLKFMVYLQKENIIDESGMPKERFSAEFPKEGPSILRIQQVVRGDSAAYFCASSSRGADEKLFFGSGTQLSVL.